This TCR beta chain stems from a study of T cells in Graves' hyperthyroidism and ophthalmopathy. The study, taken as a whole, reports: Blood samples included most of the expanded thyroid clonotypes exceeding 0.001.

The V gene's germline CDR1 is SGHAT and CDR2 FQNNGV. Unmatched junction bases numbered 4, after V lost 4 bases and J lost 0 bases. The CDR3 loop spans 15 amino acids. The source material, RNA transcripts, was used to amplify TCR beta CDR3 regions. First-round RT-PCR targeting the TCR CDR3 was performed with the HTBI primer set. TCRdb re-analysed the multiplex PCR reads in MiXCR, keeping a single row per CDR3 protein. The sample includes approximately 510,000 distinct CDR3 sequences, over 45% of them seen just once. Worth noting for this clonotype: What it binds is unknown.

Exclusion of patients followed from uncontrolled infection, other autoimmune disease, pregnancy or lactation. This chain connects TRBV11-2 to TRBJ2-7, with TRBD2 matching over 9 bases. The sample comprised peripheral blood or thyroid tissue (not recorded which). The sequence was obtained from an adult woman with Graves' disease, either hyperthyroidism or ophthalmopathy (not recorded which). The CDR3 sequence is CASSYFSGSSYEQYF. The CDR3 DNA follows: TGTGCCAGCAGCTACTTTAGCGGGAGCTCCTACGAGCAGTACTTC.